This TCR beta chain emerged from a study of CD8+ T cells in alopecia areata. Regarding this clone: The target antigen is unknown.

Following RNA extraction, reverse transcription yielded cDNA that acted as the sequencing template. TCRdb keeps only in-frame clones here, not all; method: immunoSEQ multiplex PCR. This sample has 120,000 or so clones, with around 45% found just once. Study results and limitations: Patients shared TCRs less clearly than mice did, possibly owing to HLA.

Peripheral blood and lesional scalp punch biopsies were taken from alopecia areata patients. The CDR3 spans 14 residues. The germline V and J ends were trimmed by 8 bases and 1 base, with 17 bases remaining between them. Per germline, CDR1 SQVTM and CDR2 ANQGSEA. The chain couples TRBV29-1 to TRBJ2-5, with a tentative D call TRBD1 (5 bases). The receptor comes from a human donor with alopecia areata. Sample: NKG2D-low CD8+ T cells sorted from blood. CDR3 region: CSPAATDSQETQYF. Here the CDR3 DNA reads TGCAGCCCCGCGGCTACTGACAGCCAAGAGACCCAGTACTTC.